These 30 T cell receptor beta chains were sequenced from one sample in a study of blood T cell repertoires in COVID-19. TCRdb keeps only in-frame clones here, not all; method: immunoSEQ multiplex PCR. The table lists about 70,000 clones, roughly 82% of them singletons, with around 27% in the top ten. Source material: peripheral blood. These receptors were obtained from a woman older than 75 with active or convalescent COVID-19.

The gene calls are TRBV5-1 and TRBJ1-1; a possible D gene is TRBD1 (5 bases). The ends were cut back, 4 bases at V and 1 base at J, with 14 bases in the middle. CDR3 length: 15 residues. Germline loops: CDR1 SGHRS, CDR2 YFSETQ. The CDR3 region is CASSTISGGNTEAFF. DNA of the CDR3: TGCGCCAGCAGCACAATCTCCGGGGGGAACACTGAAGCTTTCTTT.

The genes are TRBV18 and TRBJ2-7; TRBD2 matches 7 bases. The trim removed 6 bases at V and 6 bases at J, leaving 5 bases unmatched. The germline CDR1 and CDR2 sequences are KGHSH and LQKENI. The CDR3 contains 12 residues. Written as DNA, the CDR3 is TGTGCCAGCTCGCTAGGGAGGGGCGAGCAGTACTTC. It translates to CASSLGRGEQYF.

The chain links TRBV19 to TRBJ1-1; 9 bases fit TRBD1. The V segment lost 4 bases and the J segment 11 bases; nucleotides outside the gene matches: 11. Germline lookup yields CDR1 LNHDA and CDR2 SQIVND (reference sequence). The CDR3 length is 14 residues. CDR3 residues: CASSKLGQGDRAFF. In DNA, the CDR3 is TGTGCCAGTAGTAAACTGGGACAGGGAGATCGGGCTTTCTTT.

The rearrangement links TRBV20-1 to TRBJ1-1; 8 bases align to TRBD1. Germline V CDR1 and CDR2: DFQATT, SNEGSKA (reference sequence). Trimming took 3 bases from V and 4 from J; bases not matched to a gene: 7. This CDR3 region has 14 residues. The CDR3 here is CSASSHGQGTEAFF. DNA for the CDR3: TGCAGTGCTAGTTCCCACGGACAGGGCACTGAAGCTTTCTTT.

The chain combines TRBV28 with TRBJ1-5; D ambiguous. Germline V gives CDR1 MDHEN, CDR2 SYDVKM. Trimming shortened V by 8 bases and J by 0 bases, and 20 bases separated the two germline ends. The CDR3 covers 17 residues. The chain's CDR3 is CASYKEGGLYSNQPQHF. In nucleotides, the CDR3 is TGTGCCAGCTATAAGGAGGGTGGATTGTATAGCAATCAGCCCCAGCATTTT.

The rearrangement links TRBV6-1 to TRBJ1-1; D call uncertain. V gave up 2 bases and J gave up 2 bases, with 6 bases separating them. CDR1 is MNHNS, CDR2 SASEGT, per germline. This CDR3 is 13 amino acids long. The CDR3 loop is CASSERDNTEAFF. The CDR3 coding sequence is TGTGCCAGCAGTGAAAGAGATAACACTGAAGCTTTCTTT.

The chain joins TRBV6-5 to TRBJ1-1; D gene unclear. V lost 10 bases to trimming and J lost 0 bases, with 12 bases between them. The CDR3 is made up of 13 amino acids. Germline lookup yields CDR1 MNHEY and CDR2 SVGAGI. CDR3 DNA: TGTGCCACATCGTCGGAGATGAACACTGAAGCTTTCTTT. Its translation: CATSSEMNTEAFF.

The genes are TRBV7-2 and TRBJ1-2; possibly TRBD1 for D (6 bases). V shed 4 bases and J shed 4 bases, with 13 bases lying between them. Looked up from germline, CDR1 is SGHTA and CDR2 is FQGNSA. The CDR3 has 14 residues. The CDR3 reads CASSSSGQSYGYTF. DNA for the CDR3: TGTGCCAGCAGCTCATCAGGACAGTCCTATGGCTACACCTTC.

This clone is a singleton in its sample. The chain links TRBV28 to TRBJ1-6; D is unresolved. The CDR3 has 15 amino acids. V lost 1 base and J lost 9, with 13 bases in between. The V gene's germline CDR1 is MDHEN and CDR2 SYDVKM. For the CDR3, the DNA is TGTGCCAGCAGTTTATCTTCTCTACTCCTTTCACCCCTCCACTTT. Translated, it gives CASSLSSLLLSPLHF.

V is TRBV27 and J is TRBJ1-2; 8 bases match TRBD1. The CDR3 has 14 amino acids. In germline, CDR1 is MNHEY, CDR2 SMNVEV (reference sequence). V lost 6 bases, J lost 4 bases, and 7 bases stayed unmatched. The CDR3 spells CASSYGQGFYGYTF. The DNA of the CDR3 is TGTGCCAGCAGCTACGGACAGGGCTTCTATGGCTACACCTTC.

The chain has TRBV15 and TRBJ2-7; D is possibly TRBD1 (6 bases). With 3 bases removed from V and 3 bases from J, the gap between germline ends came to 15 bases. Looked up from germline, CDR1 is LNHNV and CDR2 is YYDKDF (reference sequence). The CDR3 is made up of 15 amino acids. The CDR3 is CATSRDSPGDYEQYF. The CDR3 nucleotides are TGTGCCACCAGCAGGGACTCCCCAGGGGACTACGAGCAGTACTTC.

The rearrangement joins TRBV14 to TRBJ1-5, with D possibly being TRBD1 (6 bases). V gave up 3 bases and J gave up 3 bases, with 36 bases separating them. CDR1 SGHDN and CDR2 FVKESK come from the germline V gene. The CDR3 totals 23 residues. CDR3 in DNA: TGTGCCAGCAGCCAGGCCGGCGGCCCCCCCCAACAGGGAAGGGTAGATACCAATCAGCCCCAGCATTTT. It encodes CASSQAGGPPQQGRVDTNQPQHF.

This clone was seen more than once but under ten times. The chain couples TRBV5-6 to TRBJ1-1; 7 nucleotides line up with TRBD1. This CDR3 spans 14 amino acids. Germline CDR1 SGHDT, CDR2 YYEEEE. V was clipped by 4 bases and J by 0 bases; unmatched bases: 3. The DNA for the CDR3 is TGTGCCAGCAGCCGGGACAGTTTGAACACTGAAGCTTTCTTT. It yields the protein CASSRDSLNTEAFF.

In DNA form, the CDR3 reads TGTGCCAGCAGCCAATGGCAGGGGAACACTGAAGCTTTCTTT. It yields the protein CASSQWQGNTEAFF. V and J are TRBV3-1 (or the pseudogene TRBV3-2) and TRBJ1-1; the D gene is possibly TRBD1 (5 bases). Trimming pared 2 bases from V and 1 base from J, leaving 8 bases between. Germline CDR1 is LGHDT and CDR2 is YNNKEL (reference sequence). This CDR3 has 14 residues.

The rearrangement uses TRBV6-6 and TRBJ2-1, with unresolved D. There are 16 residues in the CDR3. Trimming removed 6 bases at V and 5 bases at J, with 20 bases between. Germline V gives CDR1 MNHNY, CDR2 SVGAGI (reference sequence). This CDR3 is CASSRGIASVDNEQFF. The DNA for the CDR3 is TGTGCCAGCAGCCGTGGAATAGCCTCAGTAGACAATGAGCAGTTCTTC.

V usage is TRBV2 and J usage is TRBJ1-5; D possibly corresponds to TRBD1 (5 bases). Trimming removed 6 bases from V and 3 bases from J, with 9 bases in between. Germline CDR1 and CDR2: SNHLY and FYNNEI. The CDR3 is 13 residues long. The CDR3 DNA is TGTGCCAGCAGAAGGGACTTCAATCAGCCCCAGCATTTT. The encoded protein is CASRRDFNQPQHF. Full variable domain (outside the CDR3, taken from reference TRBV2 and TRBJ1-5): EPEVTQTPSHQVTQMGQEVILRCVPISNHLYFYWYRQILGQKVEFLVSFYNNEISEKSEIFDDQFSVERPDGSNFTLKIRSTKLEDSAMYFCASRRDFNQPQHFGDGTRLSIL.

The chain employs TRBV5-4 and TRBJ2-5; 7 nucleotides align to TRBD2. The germline CDR1 and CDR2 sequences are SGHNT and YYREEE (reference sequence). This CDR3 is 15 amino acids long. V was clipped by 0 bases and J by 4 bases; unmatched bases: 6. Here the CDR3 DNA reads TGTGCCAGCAGCTTGGAGGGAGGGGAGGGAGAGACCCAGTACTTC. It is translated as CASSLEGGEGETQYF.

This chain connects TRBV9 to TRBJ2-7; D is perhaps TRBD1 (6 bases). The CDR3 loop spans 13 amino acids. V shed 0 bases and J shed 3 bases, with 7 bases lying between them. In germline, CDR1 is SGDLS, CDR2 YYNGEE. The CDR3, as DNA: TGTGCCAGCAGCGTAGAGGACAGCTACGAGCAGTACTTC. Its protein product is CASSVEDSYEQYF.

The CDR3 sequence: CASSLRMDRGGYTF. CDR3 coding DNA: TGTGCCAGCAGCCTAAGGATGGACCGAGGGGGCTACACCTTC. This chain connects TRBV27 to TRBJ1-2; no clear D gene. The CDR3 covers 14 residues. The germline V and J ends were trimmed by 6 bases and 8 bases, with 19 bases remaining between them. CDR1 is MNHEY, CDR2 SMNVEV, per germline (reference sequence).

J is TRBJ2-1 and V is TRBV5-1; TRBD2 agrees at 10 bases. In germline, CDR1 is SGHRS, CDR2 YFSETQ. V was clipped by 3 bases and J by 3 bases; unmatched bases: 3. This CDR3 comprises 15 residues. CDR3 nucleotide sequence: TGCGCCAGCAGCTCCGGACTAGCGGACTACAATGAGCAGTTCTTC. Residues: CASSSGLADYNEQFF.

V is TRBV5-4 and J is TRBJ2-7; D is possibly TRBD2 (6 bases). This CDR3 comprises 15 residues. V dropped 2 bases and J dropped 3 bases, with 15 bases sitting between them. The germline gives CDR1 SGHNT, CDR2 YYREEE (reference sequence). Here the CDR3 reads CASSLRSGEHYEQYF. The CDR3 DNA follows: TGTGCCAGCAGCTTAAGATCGGGGGAACACTACGAGCAGTACTTC.

The gene calls are TRBV11-3 and TRBJ2-2; TRBD2 matches at 8 bases. CDR3 length equals 15 residues. Germline lookup yields CDR1 SGHNT and CDR2 YENEEA. V was clipped by 5 bases and J by 1 base; unmatched bases: 3. CDR3 sequence: CASSRGGLNTGELFF. As DNA, the CDR3 is TGTGCCAGCAGCCGCGGGGGGCTGAACACCGGGGAGCTGTTTTTT.

This clone was found a few times. The chain uses TRBV27 and TRBJ2-3; D may be TRBD1 (5 bases). CDR1 is MNHEY, CDR2 SMNVEV, per germline (reference sequence). V lost 8 bases, J lost 2 bases, and 11 bases lay in between. This CDR3 has 13 amino acids. The CDR3 sequence: CASPGFYTDTQYF. CDR3 nucleotide sequence: TGTGCCAGCCCAGGGTTTTACACAGATACGCAGTATTTT.

The CDR3: CASSPLIAAETQYF. The CDR3 region has the DNA TGTGCCAGCAGTCCTCTAATAGCGGCGGAGACCCAGTACTTC. V and J are TRBV2 and TRBJ2-5, with D tentatively TRBD2 (6 bases). The CDR3 spans 14 residues. V dropped 5 bases and J dropped 5 bases, with 15 bases sitting between them. Germline V gene lookup returns CDR1 SNHLY and CDR2 FYNNEI.

The DNA of the CDR3 is TGTGCCAGCAGCGTTTTGGGCTCTCCTAGCACAGATACGCAGTATTTT. Translating gives CASSVLGSPSTDTQYF. V is TRBV9 and J is TRBJ2-3; unclear D gene. V was pared by 2 bases and J by 0 bases, with 13 bases between. The CDR3 spans 16 residues. The germline CDR1 and CDR2 sequences are SGDLS and YYNGEE.

The chain combines TRBV5-4 with TRBJ2-7; tentative D call: TRBD1 (6 bases). The V gene lost 4 bases and the J gene lost 6 bases, with 20 bases spanning the gap. The CDR3 runs to 15 residues. The V gene's germline CDR1 is SGHNT and CDR2 YYREEE (reference sequence). CDR3 protein: CASSAPRGEGGEQYF. The CDR3 DNA reads TGTGCCAGCAGCGCCCCCAGAGGGGAAGGGGGCGAGCAGTACTTC. Complete variable domain (other parts from reference TRBV5-4 and TRBJ2-7): ETGVTQSPTHLIKTRGQQVTLRCSSQSGHNTVSWYQQALGQGPQFIFQYYREEENGRGNFPPRFSGLQFPNYSSELNVNALELDDSALYLCASSAPRGEGGEQYFGPGTRLTVT.

This rearrangement joins TRBV10-3 to TRBJ2-1; D might be TRBD1 (6 bases). The germline CDR1 and CDR2 sequences are ENHRY and SYGVKD. The V end was cut by 7 bases, the J end by 9 bases, with 16 bases between. The CDR3 runs 13 residues. CDR3: CAITARKGGEQFF. Here the CDR3 DNA reads TGTGCCATCACCGCTAGGAAAGGGGGTGAGCAGTTCTTC.

This sequence joins TRBV5-1 and TRBJ2-5; TRBD2 matches at 15 bases. Germline V gene data show CDR1 as SGHRS and CDR2 as YFSETQ. The CDR3 spans 17 residues. V shed 2 bases, J shed 1 base, and the junction held 3 bases outside the gene matches. In DNA form, the CDR3 reads TGCGCCAGCAGCTTAGGGACTAGCGGGGGGTTCCAAGAGACCCAGTACTTC. Encoded protein: CASSLGTSGGFQETQYF. The full variable domain, completed using reference TRBV5-1 and TRBJ2-5, is KAGVTQTPRYLIKTRGQQVTLSCSPISGHRSVSWYQQTPGQGLQFLFEYFSETQRNKGNFPGRFSGRQFSNSRSEMNVSTLELGDSALYLCASSLGTSGGFQETQYFGPGTRLLVL.

The chain uses TRBV20-1 and TRBJ1-4, with D perhaps TRBD1 (6 bases). V was clipped by 3 bases and J by 4 bases, with 9 bases between them. Germline V gives CDR1 DFQATT, CDR2 SNEGSKA (reference sequence). The CDR3 runs to 13 residues. CDR3 sequence: CSASLDSNEKLFF. CDR3 sequence (DNA): TGCAGTGCTAGTTTGGACAGTAATGAAAAACTGTTTTTT.

V usage is TRBV7-2 and J usage is TRBJ2-2; D ambiguous. V dropped 2 bases and J dropped 4 bases, with 14 bases sitting between them. Germline assignment: CDR1 SGHTA and CDR2 FQGNSA. This CDR3 is 16 amino acids long. CDR3 coding DNA: TGTGCCAGCAGCTTACGCCCGGCGGCGGTCACCGGGGAGCTGTTTTTT. Its translation is CASSLRPAAVTGELFF. The whole variable domain, filled in from reference TRBV7-2 and TRBJ2-2, reads GAGVSQSPSNKVTEKGKDVELRCDPISGHTALYWYRQSLGQGLEFLIYFQGNSAPDKSGLPSDRFSAERTGGSVSTLTIQRTQQEDSAVYLCASSLRPAAVTGELFFGEGSRLTVL.